The clone carrying this T cell receptor (beta chain) was found many times. These data are taken from a study of human T cells and chemical hapten exposure. Study details: Skin on the upper inner arm, roughly 2 cm by roughly 2 cm in size, was sensitized with 2% DPC. TCR yields per sample varied, mainly owing to small pooled library volume differences.

The germline V gene has CDR1 SNHLY and CDR2 FYNNEI. V dropped 4 bases and J dropped 4 bases, with 16 bases sitting between them. This CDR3 contains 15 residues. The time point: pre-sensitization, week 0. The treatment denotes: therapeutic diphenylcyclopropenone sensitization with weekly scalp DPC. Each CDR3 protein is one row after TCRdb ran MiXCR on the RACE reads. Of approximately 41,000 distinct CDR3 sequences in the sample, about 7.4% are singletons; the top ten hold 1.3%. The rearrangement joins TRBV2 to TRBJ1-2, with D possibly matching TRBD1 (5 bases). Sequenced here: whole blood, sampled in connection with sensitization to the hapten diphenylcyclopropenone (DPC). This TCR was recovered from a woman aged 45-60 years with alopecia areata. Some clones in this sample may be carry-over from other donors' samples. CDR3: CASSGRGQGGYGYTF. The DNA of the CDR3 is TGTGCCAGCAGTGGGAGGGGTCAGGGTGGCTATGGCTACACCTTC.